This TCR beta chain is from a study of monozygotic twins with inflammatory bowel disease. Broader study findings: Immunosuppressive treatments were not uniform, and this may have added variability to patient repertoires. Those with IBD had lower TCRbeta diversity (inverse Simpson) than their healthy co-twins did.

Phlebotomy per donor yielded a single 2.5 ml blood sample. This CDR3 is 14 amino acids long. Per-sample cDNA came from eight separate reactions. TCRdb re-called the 5' RACE reads and gives one entry per CDR3 protein, without DNA. In total, the table holds approximately 420,000 distinct CDR3 sequences. Points on this clonotype: What it recognizes is unknown.

The chain has TRBV12-3 or TRBV12-4 and TRBJ1-5; TCRdb's D gene call, TRBD1, goes unchecked for lack of DNA. This clonotype originated in a human donor with ulcerative colitis or Crohn's disease, or a healthy co-twin of an affected twin (not recorded which). Sequencing used blood. The CDR3 is CASRARTGGGPQHF.